This T cell receptor beta chain comes out of a study of glioma-infiltrating T cells after dendritic cell vaccination. Study at large: The vaccine used monocyte-derived dendritic cells pulsed overnight with autologous tumor lysate. Study-wide findings and caveats: The cohort had few patients with full blood and tumor sets.

Assay used: immunoSEQ multiplex PCR; TCRdb lists only in-frame clones, some missing. Among about 99,000 clones, about 85% were seen once, and the ten largest hold 5.4%. As regards this clone: The antigen remains undetermined.

Time point specified: after dendritic cell vaccination, including at tumor progression/relapse. This CDR3 region has 14 residues. V was trimmed by 0 bases and J by 3 bases, leaving 9 bases between them. CDR1 and CDR2 from the germline V gene are SGHAT and FQNNGV. The receptor was derived from a human donor with glioblastoma. Sample: blood, taken after dendritic cell vaccination. The chain employs TRBV11-2 and TRBJ2-7; D is undetermined. The CDR3 protein is CASSLDLGFYEQYF. The CDR3 coding sequence is TGTGCCAGCAGCTTAGATCTTGGCTTCTACGAGCAGTACTTC.